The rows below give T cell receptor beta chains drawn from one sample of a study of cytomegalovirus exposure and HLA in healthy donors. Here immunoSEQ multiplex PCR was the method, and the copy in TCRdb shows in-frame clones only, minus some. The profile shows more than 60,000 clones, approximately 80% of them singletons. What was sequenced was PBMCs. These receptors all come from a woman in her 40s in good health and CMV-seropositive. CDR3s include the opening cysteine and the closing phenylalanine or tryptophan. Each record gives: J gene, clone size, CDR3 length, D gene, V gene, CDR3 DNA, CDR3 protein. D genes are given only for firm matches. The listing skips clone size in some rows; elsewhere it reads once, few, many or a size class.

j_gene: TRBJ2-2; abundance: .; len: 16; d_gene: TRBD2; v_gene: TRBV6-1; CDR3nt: TGTGCCAGCAGTGCCCGGGGGGGTGCGAACACCGGGGAGCTGTTTTTT; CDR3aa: CASSARGGANTGELFF
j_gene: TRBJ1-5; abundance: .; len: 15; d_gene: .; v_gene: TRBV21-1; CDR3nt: TGTGCCAGCAGCAAAGTTACAGCAACCGATCAGCCCCAGCATTTT; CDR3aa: CASSKVTATDQPQHF
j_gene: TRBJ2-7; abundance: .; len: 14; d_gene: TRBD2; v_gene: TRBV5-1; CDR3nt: TGCGCCAGCAGCCATAGCGGGGTTGCCTACGAGCAGTACTTC; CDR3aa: CASSHSGVAYEQYF
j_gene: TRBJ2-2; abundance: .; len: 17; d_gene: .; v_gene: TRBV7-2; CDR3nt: TGTGCCAGCAGCTTGAGAATTCGGACATCAAACACCGGGGAGCTGTTTTTT; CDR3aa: CASSLRIRTSNTGELFF
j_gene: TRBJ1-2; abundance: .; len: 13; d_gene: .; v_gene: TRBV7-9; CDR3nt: TGTGCCAGCAGCTTAGTCAGTTTCGATGGCTACACCTTC; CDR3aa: CASSLVSFDGYTF
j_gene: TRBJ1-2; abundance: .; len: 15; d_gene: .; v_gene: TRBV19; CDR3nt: TGTGCCAGTAGTCCGTCCGGGGGATTGAACTATGGCTACACCTTC; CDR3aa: CASSPSGGLNYGYTF
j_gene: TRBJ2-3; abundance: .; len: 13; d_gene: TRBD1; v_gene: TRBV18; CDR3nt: TGTGCCAGCTCAACAGGGGGGACAGATACGCAGTATTTT; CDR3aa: CASSTGGTDTQYF
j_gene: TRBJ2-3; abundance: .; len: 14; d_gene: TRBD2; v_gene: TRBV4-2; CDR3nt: TGTGCCAGCAGCCCAGCGGGGGACACAGATACGCAGTATTTT; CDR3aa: CASSPAGDTDTQYF
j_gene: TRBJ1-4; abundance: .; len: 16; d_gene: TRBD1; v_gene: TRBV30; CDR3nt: TGTGCCTGCTCTGGGACAGCGGAGTACGTTGGTGAAAAACTGTTTTTT; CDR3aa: CACSGTAEYVGEKLFF
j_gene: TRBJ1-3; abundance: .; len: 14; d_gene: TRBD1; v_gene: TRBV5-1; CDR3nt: TGCGCCAGCAGCCCGGGACAGGGAGTAAACACCATATATTTT; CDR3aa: CASSPGQGVNTIYF
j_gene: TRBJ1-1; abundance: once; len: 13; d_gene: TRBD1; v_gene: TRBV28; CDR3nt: TGTGCCGTACAGGGGGTTTTTGGCACTGAAGCTTTCTTT; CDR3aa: CAVQGVFGTEAFF
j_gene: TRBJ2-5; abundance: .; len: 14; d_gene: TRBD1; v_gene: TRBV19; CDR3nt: TGTGCCAGTAGCCCGGACAGGGGACGGGAGACCCAGTACTTC; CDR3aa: CASSPDRGRETQYF
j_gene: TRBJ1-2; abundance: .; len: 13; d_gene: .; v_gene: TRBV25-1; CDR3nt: TGTGCCAGCAGTGAACCGGGGTCCTATGGCTACACCTTC; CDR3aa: CASSEPGSYGYTF
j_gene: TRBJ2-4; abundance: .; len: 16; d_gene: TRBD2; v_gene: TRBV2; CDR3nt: TGTGCCAGCAGTCAAACTAGCGGGGGGGCCAAAAACATTCAGTACTTC; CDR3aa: CASSQTSGGAKNIQYF
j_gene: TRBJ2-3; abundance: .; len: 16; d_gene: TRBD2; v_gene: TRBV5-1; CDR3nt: TGCGCCAGCAGCTCGGGACTAGCGGGTTCCACAGATACGCAGTATTTT; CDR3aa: CASSSGLAGSTDTQYF
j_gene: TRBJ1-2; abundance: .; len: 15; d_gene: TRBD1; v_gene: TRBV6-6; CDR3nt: TGTGCCAGCAGTTCGTTGACAGGGACGGCATATGGCTACACCTTC; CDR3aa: CASSSLTGTAYGYTF
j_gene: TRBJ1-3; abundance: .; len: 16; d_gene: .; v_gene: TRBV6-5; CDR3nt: TGTGCCAGCAGTTACAAGGGGCTGGGTTTAGGAAACACCATATATTTT; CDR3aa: CASSYKGLGLGNTIYF
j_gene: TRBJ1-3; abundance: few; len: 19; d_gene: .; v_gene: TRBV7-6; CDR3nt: TGTGCCAGCAGCCGCTACTCGGGCCAGGGGCTAAGCTCTGGAAACACCATATATTTT; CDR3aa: CASSRYSGQGLSSGNTIYF
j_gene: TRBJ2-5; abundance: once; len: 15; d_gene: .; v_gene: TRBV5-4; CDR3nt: TGTGCCAGCAGCTTCACGTGGCAGTACCAAGAGACCCAGTACTTC; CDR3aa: CASSFTWQYQETQYF
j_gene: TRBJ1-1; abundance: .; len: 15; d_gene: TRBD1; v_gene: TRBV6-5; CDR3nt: TGTGCCAGCAGTTACTTCGGACAGGGGGAGACTGAAGCTTTCTTT; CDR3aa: CASSYFGQGETEAFF
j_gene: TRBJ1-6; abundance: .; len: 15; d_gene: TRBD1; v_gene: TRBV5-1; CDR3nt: TGCGCCAGCAGCGCGGACAGGGGTGGTAATTCACCCCTCCACTTT; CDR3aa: CASSADRGGNSPLHF
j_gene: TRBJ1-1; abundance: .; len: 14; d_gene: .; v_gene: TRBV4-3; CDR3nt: TGCGCCAGCAGCCAAGTCCTGGGGCACACTGAAGCTTTCTTT; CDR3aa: CASSQVLGHTEAFF
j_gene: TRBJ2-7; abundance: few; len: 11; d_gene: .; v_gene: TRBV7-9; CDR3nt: TGTGCCAGCAGCCCGACACCCGAGCAGTACTTC; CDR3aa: CASSPTPEQYF
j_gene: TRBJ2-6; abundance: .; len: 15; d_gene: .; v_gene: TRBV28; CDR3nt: TGTGCCAGCAGTTCCTCGGTTTCTGGGGCCAACGTCCTGACTTTC; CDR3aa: CASSSSVSGANVLTF
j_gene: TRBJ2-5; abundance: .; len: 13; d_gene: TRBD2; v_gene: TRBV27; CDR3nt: TGTGCCAGCAGCATAGGACGGGAGGTGACCCAGTACTTC; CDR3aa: CASSIGREVTQYF
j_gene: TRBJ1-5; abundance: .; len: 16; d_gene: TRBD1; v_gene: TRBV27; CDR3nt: TGTGCCAGCAGTTCAACGACAGGGGGATCGAGTCAGCCCCAGCATTTT; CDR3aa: CASSSTTGGSSQPQHF
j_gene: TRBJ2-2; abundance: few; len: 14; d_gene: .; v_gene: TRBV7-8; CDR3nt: TGTGCCAGCAGCGCCCTAGCGAACACCGGGGAGCTGTTTTTT; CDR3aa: CASSALANTGELFF
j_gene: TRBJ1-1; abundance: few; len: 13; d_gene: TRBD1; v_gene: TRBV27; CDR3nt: TGTGCCAGCAGTCTCGACAGGGGACGGGACGCTTTCTTT; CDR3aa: CASSLDRGRDAFF
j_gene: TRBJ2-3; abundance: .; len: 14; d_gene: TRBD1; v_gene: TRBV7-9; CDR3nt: TGTGCCAGCAGCCAGACAGGGGATACAGATACGCAGTATTTT; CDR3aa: CASSQTGDTDTQYF